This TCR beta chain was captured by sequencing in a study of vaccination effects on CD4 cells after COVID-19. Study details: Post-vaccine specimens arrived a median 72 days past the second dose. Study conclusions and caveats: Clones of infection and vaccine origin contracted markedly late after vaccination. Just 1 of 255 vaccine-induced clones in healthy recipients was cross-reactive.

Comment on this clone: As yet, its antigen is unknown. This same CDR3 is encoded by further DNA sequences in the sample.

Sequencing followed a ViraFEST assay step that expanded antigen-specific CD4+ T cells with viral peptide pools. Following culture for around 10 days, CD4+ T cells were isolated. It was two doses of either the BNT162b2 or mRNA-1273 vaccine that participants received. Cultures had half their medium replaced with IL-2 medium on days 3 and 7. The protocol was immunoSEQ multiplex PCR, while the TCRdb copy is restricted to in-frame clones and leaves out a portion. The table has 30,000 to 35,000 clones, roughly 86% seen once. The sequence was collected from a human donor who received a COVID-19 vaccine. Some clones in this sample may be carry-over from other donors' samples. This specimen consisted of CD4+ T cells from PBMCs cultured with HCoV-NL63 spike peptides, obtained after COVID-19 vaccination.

The CDR3 here is CASSPDRNYGYTF. Written as DNA, the CDR3 is TGTGCCAGCAGCCCGGACCGGAACTATGGCTACACCTTC. The V gene is TRBV7-3, the J gene TRBJ1-2; D is unresolved. Deletions cut 5 bases from V and 2 bases from J, with 9 bases between. The CDR3 loop spans 13 amino acids. Per the germline V gene, CDR1 is SGHTA and CDR2 is FQGTGA.